This TCR beta chain is drawn from a study of blood T cell repertoires in COVID-19. Overall study: The United States, Italy and Spain supplied acute and convalescent COVID-19 samples.

CDR1 is MNHNS and CDR2 is SASEGT in the germline V gene. V trimming: 3 bases; J trimming: 0 bases; junction bases outside the gene matches: 9. The CDR3 runs to 17 residues. Per the original methods: Reference gene primer amplification yielded estimated nucleated cell counts. Sequenced by immunoSEQ multiplex PCR; TCRdb stores in-frame clones only, minus some. From that table come the V and J calls and clone size; the DNA was used to work out D and trimming. The sample includes approximately 160,000 clones, about four fifths of them seen just once. This rearrangement joins TRBV6-1 to TRBJ2-3; 7 bases fit TRBD1. The origin of this receptor is a man aged 55 to 70 with active or convalescent COVID-19. Input material: peripheral blood. CDR3 protein: CASSDFTGTASTDTQYF. The CDR3 coding sequence is TGTGCCAGCAGTGATTTCACCGGGACAGCCAGCACAGATACGCAGTATTTT.